These T cell receptor beta chains were read from a single sample in a study of T cells after yellow fever vaccination. MiXCR, run by TCRdb on the 5' RACE reads, gives a single entry per CDR3 protein. This sample has some 250,000 distinct CDR3 sequences, with 6.9% found just once. The source was CD4+ T cells sorted from PBMCs, collected 15 days after the yellow fever booster vaccination. These receptors originate from a man aged 25-45 years who received the YFV17D yellow fever vaccine. CDR3s include the opening cysteine and the closing phenylalanine or tryptophan. Each record gives: CDR3 protein, V gene, D gene. D genes are given only for firm matches.

CDR3: CASSLAAQGSTEAFF
V: TRBV18
D: .

CDR3: CASSVSLNTEAFF
V: TRBV7-9
D: .

CDR3: CASSHSLPNTGELFF
V: TRBV4-3
D: .

CDR3: CASSVRTGAVNEKLFF
V: TRBV9
D: TRBD1

CDR3: CSAILGQGTSPLHF
V: TRBV20-1
D: TRBD1

CDR3: CASRNTGDSEQFF
V: TRBV12-3/TRBV12-4
D: TRBD1

CDR3: CSANSGSPETQYF
V: TRBV20-1
D: TRBD2

CDR3: CASVGGQGYRETQYF
V: TRBV28
D: .

CDR3: CASSLTAGTQETQYF
V: TRBV7-2
D: .

CDR3: CASRVGSNTGELFF
V: TRBV5-1
D: .

CDR3: CASTGNEQFF
V: TRBV2
D: .

CDR3: CASSVSGRSYEQYF
V: TRBV7-9
D: TRBD2

CDR3: CASSSWTDPNYGYTF
V: TRBV7-8
D: .

CDR3: CASSSGGASNTGELFF
V: TRBV7-2
D: TRBD2

CDR3: CASSLDRYMNTEAFF
V: TRBV7-8
D: .

CDR3: CSASYQDQGLREQYF
V: TRBV20-1
D: TRBD2

CDR3: CSAYTSRGLTETQYF
V: TRBV20-1
D: TRBD1

CDR3: CSVDGTSGRSDTQYF
V: TRBV29-1
D: TRBD2

CDR3: CASSIEGRGRAAGYTF
V: TRBV19
D: .

CDR3: CASSLGELAGGFHEQYF
V: TRBV7-6
D: TRBD2

CDR3: CSVARRGGTDNEQFF
V: TRBV29-1
D: .

CDR3: CSERDRANTEAFF
V: TRBV20-1
D: TRBD1

CDR3: CASSLAGGVTGTEAFF
V: TRBV5-1
D: .

CDR3: CASSSTSGSLEQYF
V: TRBV5-1
D: TRBD2

CDR3: CAWRYPLGTPHGRQYF
V: TRBV30
D: .

CDR3: CASSFLGDTEAFF
V: TRBV12-3/TRBV12-4
D: .

CDR3: CASSLVLSGNYNEQFF
V: TRBV5-1
D: TRBD2

CDR3: CASSSGADNSPLHF
V: TRBV5-1
D: .

CDR3: CASSPRDRANTEAFF
V: TRBV9
D: TRBD1

CDR3: CASSQGGGQYF
V: TRBV3-1
D: TRBD2

CDR3: CASRLAAGTDGYTF
V: TRBV18
D: .

CDR3: CSARSVKRGNTEAFF
V: TRBV20-1
D: .

CDR3: CATSRDQGGGTDTQYF
V: TRBV15
D: .

CDR3: CASSPEPGLAGEDTQYF
V: TRBV7-9
D: TRBD2

CDR3: CASSNTPGGGPYGYTF
V: TRBV6-5
D: TRBD1

CDR3: CASSIAGGKNEQFF
V: TRBV12-3/TRBV12-4
D: TRBD2